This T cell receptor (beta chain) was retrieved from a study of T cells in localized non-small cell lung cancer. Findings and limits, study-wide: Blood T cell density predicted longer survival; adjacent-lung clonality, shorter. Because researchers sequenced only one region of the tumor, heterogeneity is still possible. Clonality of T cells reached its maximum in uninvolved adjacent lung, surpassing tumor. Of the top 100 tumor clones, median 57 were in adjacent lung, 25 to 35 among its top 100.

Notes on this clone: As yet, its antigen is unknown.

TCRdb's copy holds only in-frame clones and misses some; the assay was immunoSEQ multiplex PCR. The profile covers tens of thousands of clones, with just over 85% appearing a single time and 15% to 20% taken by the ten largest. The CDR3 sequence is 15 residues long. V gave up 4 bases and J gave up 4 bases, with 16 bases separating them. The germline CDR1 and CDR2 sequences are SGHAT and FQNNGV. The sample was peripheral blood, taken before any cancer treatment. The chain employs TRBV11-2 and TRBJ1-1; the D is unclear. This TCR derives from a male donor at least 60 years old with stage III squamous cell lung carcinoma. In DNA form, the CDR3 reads TGTGCCAGCAGCTCGATCTACACGGGGTCCACTGAAGCTTTCTTT. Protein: CASSSIYTGSTEAFF.